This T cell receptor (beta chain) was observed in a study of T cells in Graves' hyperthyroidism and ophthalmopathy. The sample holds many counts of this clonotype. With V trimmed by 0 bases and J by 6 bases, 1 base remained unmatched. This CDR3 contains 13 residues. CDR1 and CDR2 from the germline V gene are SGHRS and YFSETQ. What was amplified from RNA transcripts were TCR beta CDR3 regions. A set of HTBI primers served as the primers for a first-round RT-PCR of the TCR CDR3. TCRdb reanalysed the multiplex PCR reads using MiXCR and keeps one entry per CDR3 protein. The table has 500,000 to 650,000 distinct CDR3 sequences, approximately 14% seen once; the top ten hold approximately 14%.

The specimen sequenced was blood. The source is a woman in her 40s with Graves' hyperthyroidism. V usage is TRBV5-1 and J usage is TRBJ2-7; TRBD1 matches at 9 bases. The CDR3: CASSLGQGVEQYF. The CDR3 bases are TGCGCCAGCAGCTTGGGACAGGGGGTCGAGCAGTACTTC.